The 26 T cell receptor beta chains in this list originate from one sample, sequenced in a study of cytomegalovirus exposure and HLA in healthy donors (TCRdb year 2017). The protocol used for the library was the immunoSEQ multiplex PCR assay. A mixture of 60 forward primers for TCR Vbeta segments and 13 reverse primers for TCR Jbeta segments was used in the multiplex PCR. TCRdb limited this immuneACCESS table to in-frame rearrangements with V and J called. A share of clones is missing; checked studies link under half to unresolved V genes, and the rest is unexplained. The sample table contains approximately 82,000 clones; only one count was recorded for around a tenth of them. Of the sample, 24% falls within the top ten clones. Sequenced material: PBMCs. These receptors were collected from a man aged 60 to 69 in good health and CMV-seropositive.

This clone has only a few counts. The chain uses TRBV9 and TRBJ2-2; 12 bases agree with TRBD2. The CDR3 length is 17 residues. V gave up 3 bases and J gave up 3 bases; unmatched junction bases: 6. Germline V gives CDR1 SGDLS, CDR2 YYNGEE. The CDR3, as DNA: TGTGCCAGCAGCGACCCTAGCGGGAGGGTCGACACCGGGGAGCTGTTTTTT. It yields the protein CASSDPSGRVDTGELFF.

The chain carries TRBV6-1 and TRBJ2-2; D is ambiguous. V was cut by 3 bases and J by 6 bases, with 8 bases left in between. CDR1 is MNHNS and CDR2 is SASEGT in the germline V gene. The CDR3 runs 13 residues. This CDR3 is CASSDPPPGELFF. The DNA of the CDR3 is TGTGCCAGCAGTGATCCCCCTCCCGGGGAGCTGTTTTTT.

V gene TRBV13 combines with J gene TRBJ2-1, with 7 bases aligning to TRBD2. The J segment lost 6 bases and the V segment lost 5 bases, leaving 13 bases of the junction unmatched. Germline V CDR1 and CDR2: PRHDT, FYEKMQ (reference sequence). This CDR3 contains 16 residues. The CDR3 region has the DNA TGTGCCAGCAGCCCATCGTGGGCGGGAGCCCCCAATGAGCAGTTCTTC. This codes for CASSPSWAGAPNEQFF.

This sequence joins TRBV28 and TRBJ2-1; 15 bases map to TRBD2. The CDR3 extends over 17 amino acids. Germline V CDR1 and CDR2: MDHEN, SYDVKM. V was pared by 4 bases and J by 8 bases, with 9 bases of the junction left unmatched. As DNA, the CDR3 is TGTGCCAGCAGTTCAGGGACTAGCGGGAGGCCCGTCGATGAGCAGTTCTTC. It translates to CASSSGTSGRPVDEQFF.

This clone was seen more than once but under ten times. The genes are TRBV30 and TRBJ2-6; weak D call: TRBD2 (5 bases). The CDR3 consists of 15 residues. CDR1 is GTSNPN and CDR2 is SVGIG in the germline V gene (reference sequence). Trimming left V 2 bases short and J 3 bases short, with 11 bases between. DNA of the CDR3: TGTGCCTGGAGTCGGGGAGCTCTTGGGGCCAACGTCCTGACTTTC. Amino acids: CAWSRGALGANVLTF.

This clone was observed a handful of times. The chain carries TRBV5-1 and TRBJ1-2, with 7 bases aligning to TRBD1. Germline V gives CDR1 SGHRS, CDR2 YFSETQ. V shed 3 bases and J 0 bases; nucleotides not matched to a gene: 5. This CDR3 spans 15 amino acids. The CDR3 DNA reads TGCGCCAGCAGCTCACGACAGGGCCCTAACTATGGCTACACCTTC. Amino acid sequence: CASSSRQGPNYGYTF. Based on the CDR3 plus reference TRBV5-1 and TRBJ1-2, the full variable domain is KAGVTQTPRYLIKTRGQQVTLSCSPISGHRSVSWYQQTPGQGLQFLFEYFSETQRNKGNFPGRFSGRQFSNSRSEMNVSTLELGDSALYLCASSSRQGPNYGYTFGSGTRLTVV.

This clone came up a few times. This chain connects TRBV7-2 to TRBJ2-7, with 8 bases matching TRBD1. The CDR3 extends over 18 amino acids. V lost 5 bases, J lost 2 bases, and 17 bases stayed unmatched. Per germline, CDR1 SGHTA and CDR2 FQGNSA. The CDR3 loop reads CASSQGGRGHTLTYEQYF. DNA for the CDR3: TGTGCCAGCAGCCAGGGGGGCAGGGGGCACACTTTGACCTACGAGCAGTACTTC.

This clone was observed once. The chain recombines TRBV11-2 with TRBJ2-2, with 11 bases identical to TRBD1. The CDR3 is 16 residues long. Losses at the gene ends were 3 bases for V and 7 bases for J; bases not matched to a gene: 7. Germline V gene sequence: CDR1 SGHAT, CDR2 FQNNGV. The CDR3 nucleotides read TGTGCCAGCAGCTTTCCGGGACAGGGGGGTGGCGGGGAGCTGTTTTTT. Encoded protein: CASSFPGQGGGGELFF.

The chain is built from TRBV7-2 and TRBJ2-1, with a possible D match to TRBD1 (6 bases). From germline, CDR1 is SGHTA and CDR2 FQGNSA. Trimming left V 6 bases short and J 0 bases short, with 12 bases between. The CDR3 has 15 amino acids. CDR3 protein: CASRLATGSYNEQFF. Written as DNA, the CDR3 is TGTGCCAGCAGACTGGCGACAGGCTCCTACAATGAGCAGTTCTTC.

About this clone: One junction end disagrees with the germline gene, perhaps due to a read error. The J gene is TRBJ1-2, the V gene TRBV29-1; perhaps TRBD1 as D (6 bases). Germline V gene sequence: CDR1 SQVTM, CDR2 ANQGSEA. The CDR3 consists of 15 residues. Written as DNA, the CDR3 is TGCAGCGTTTATACAGGGTACGGCCCTAACTATGGCTACCCCTTC. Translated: CSVYTGYGPNYGYPF.

The CDR3 sequence is CASSYGTSSSGELFF. CDR3 bases: TGTGCCAGCAGCTACGGGACTTCCTCCAGCGGGGAGCTGTTTTTT. V usage is TRBV7-2 and J usage is TRBJ2-2; possible D gene TRBD2, 6 bases. The CDR3 has 15 residues. V was shortened by 4 bases and J by 7 bases, with 16 bases between the two germline ends. Per the germline V gene, CDR1 is SGHTA and CDR2 is FQGNSA.

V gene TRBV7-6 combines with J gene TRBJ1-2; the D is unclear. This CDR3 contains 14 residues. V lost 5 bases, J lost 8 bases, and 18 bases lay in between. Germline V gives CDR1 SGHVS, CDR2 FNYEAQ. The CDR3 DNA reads TGTGCCAGCAGCCCGCGGACGGTCGGAGGGGGCTACACCTTC. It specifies CASSPRTVGGGYTF. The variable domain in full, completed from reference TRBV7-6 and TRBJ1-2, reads GAGVSQSPRYKVTKRGQDVALRCDPISGHVSLYWYRQALGQGPEFLTYFNYEAQQDKSGLPNDRFSAERPEGSISTLTIQRTEQRDSAMYRCASSPRTVGGGYTFGSGTRLTVV.

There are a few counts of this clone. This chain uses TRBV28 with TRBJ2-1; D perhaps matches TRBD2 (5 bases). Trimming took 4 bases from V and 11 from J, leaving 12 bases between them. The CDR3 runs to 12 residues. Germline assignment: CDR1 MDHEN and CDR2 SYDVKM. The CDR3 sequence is CASSSLTTKQFF. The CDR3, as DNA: TGTGCCAGCAGTTCATTGACTACGAAGCAGTTCTTC.

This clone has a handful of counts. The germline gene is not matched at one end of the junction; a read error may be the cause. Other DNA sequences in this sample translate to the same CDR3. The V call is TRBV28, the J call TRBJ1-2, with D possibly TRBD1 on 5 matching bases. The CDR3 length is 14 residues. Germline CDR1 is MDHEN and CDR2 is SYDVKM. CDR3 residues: CASSSLRGAGGYTF. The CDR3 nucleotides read TGCGCCAGCAGTTCCCTGCGGGGCGCGGGTGGCTACACCTTC.

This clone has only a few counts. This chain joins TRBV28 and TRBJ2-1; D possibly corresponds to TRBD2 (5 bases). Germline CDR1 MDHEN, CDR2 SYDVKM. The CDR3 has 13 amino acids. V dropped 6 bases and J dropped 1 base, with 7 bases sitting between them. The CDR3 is CASRDSSYNEQFF. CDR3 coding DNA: TGTGCCAGCAGGGACTCGTCCTACAATGAGCAGTTCTTC.

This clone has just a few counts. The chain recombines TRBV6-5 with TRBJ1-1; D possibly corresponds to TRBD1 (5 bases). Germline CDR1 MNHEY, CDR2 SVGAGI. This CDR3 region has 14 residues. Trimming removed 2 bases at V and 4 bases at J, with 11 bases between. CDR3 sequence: CASSYGIDSTEAFF. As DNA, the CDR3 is TGTGCCAGCAGTTACGGGATAGACAGCACTGAAGCTTTCTTT.

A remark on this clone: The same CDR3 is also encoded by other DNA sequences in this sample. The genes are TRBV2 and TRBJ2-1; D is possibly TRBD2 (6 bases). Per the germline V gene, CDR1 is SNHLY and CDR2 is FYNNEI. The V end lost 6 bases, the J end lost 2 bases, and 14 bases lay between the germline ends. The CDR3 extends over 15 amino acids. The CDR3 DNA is TGTGCCAGCAGCTCCCAATCGGGGGCCTACAATGAGCAGTTCTTC. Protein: CASSSQSGAYNEQFF.

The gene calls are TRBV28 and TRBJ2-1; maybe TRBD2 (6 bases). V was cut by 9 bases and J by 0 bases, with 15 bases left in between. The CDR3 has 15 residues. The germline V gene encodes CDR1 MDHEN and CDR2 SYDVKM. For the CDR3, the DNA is TGTGCCAGTTGGGCCCGGGGGAGCTCCTACAATGAGCAGTTCTTC. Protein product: CASWARGSSYNEQFF.

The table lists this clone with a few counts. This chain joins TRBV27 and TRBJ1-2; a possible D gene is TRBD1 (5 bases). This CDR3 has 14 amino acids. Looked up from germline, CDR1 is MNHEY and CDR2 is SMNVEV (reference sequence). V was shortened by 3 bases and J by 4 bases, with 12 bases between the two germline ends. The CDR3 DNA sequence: TGTGCCAGCAGTTTGATATCGGGGGTCTATGGCTACACCTTC. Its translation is CASSLISGVYGYTF.

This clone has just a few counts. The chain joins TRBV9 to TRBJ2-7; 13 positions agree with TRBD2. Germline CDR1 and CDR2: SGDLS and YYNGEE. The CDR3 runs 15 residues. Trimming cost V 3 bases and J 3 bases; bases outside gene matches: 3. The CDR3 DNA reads TGTGCCAGCAGCGGGGGGACTAGCGGGAACTACGAGCAGTACTTC. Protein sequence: CASSGGTSGNYEQYF. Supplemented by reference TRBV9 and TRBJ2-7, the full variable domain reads DSGVTQTPKHLITATGQRVTLRCSPRSGDLSVYWYQQSLDQGLQFLIQYYNGEERAKGNILERFSAQQFPDLHSELNLSSLELGDSALYFCASSGGTSGNYEQYFGPGTRLTVT.

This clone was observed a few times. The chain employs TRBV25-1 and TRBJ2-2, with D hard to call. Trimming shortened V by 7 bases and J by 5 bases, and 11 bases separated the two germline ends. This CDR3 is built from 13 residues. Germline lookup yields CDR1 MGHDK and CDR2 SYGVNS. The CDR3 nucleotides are TGTGCCAGCACCCGACGGAGTACCGGGGAGCTGTTTTTT. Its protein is CASTRRSTGELFF.

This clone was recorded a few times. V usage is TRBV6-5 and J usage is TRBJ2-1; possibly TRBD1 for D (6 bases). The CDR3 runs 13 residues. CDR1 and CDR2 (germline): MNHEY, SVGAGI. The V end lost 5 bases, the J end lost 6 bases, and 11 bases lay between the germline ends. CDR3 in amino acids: CASSPGQTNEQFF. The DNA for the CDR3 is TGTGCCAGCAGTCCTGGACAGACCAATGAGCAGTTCTTC.

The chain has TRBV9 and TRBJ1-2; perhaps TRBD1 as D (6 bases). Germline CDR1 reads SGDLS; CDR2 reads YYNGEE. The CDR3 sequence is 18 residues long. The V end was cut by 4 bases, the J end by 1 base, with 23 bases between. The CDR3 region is CASSSRGEGGAINYGYTF. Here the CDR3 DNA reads TGTGCCAGCAGCTCTCGCGGGGAGGGGGGGGCGATTAACTATGGCTACACCTTC.

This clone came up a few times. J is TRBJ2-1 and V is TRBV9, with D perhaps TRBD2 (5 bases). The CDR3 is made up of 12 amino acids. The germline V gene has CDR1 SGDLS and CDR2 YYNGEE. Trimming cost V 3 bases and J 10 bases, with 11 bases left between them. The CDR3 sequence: CASSGAGGEQFF. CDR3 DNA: TGTGCCAGCAGCGGGGCCGGAGGAGAGCAGTTCTTC.

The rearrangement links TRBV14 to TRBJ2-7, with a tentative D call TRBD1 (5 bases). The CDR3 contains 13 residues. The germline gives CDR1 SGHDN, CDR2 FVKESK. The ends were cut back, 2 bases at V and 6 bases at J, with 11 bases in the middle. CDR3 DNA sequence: TGTGCCAGCAGCCAACAAGGGGCGAGCGAGCAGTACGTC. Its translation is CASSQQGASEQYV.

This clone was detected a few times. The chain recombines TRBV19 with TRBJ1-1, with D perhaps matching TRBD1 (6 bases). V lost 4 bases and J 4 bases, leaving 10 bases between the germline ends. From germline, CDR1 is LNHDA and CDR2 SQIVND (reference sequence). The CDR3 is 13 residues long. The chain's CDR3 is CASSTQGITEAFF. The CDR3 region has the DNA TGTGCCAGTAGTACACAGGGTATCACTGAAGCTTTCTTT.